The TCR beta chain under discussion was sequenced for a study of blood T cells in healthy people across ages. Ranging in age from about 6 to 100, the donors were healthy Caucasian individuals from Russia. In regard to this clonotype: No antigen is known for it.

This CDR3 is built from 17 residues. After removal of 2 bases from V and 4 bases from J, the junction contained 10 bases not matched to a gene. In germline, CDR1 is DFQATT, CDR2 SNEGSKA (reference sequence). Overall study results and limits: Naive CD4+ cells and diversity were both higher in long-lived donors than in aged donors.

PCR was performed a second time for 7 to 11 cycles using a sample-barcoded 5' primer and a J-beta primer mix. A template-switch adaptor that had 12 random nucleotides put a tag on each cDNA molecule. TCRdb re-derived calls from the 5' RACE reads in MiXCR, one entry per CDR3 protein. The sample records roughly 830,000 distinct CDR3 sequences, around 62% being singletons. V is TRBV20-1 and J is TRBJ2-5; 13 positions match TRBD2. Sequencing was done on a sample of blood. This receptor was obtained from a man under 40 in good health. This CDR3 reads CSARSGLAGASGETQYF. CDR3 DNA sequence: TGCAGTGCTAGATCCGGACTAGCGGGGGCATCGGGAGAGACCCAGTACTTC.